These 27 T cell receptor beta chains share one sample of origin, sequenced in a study of cytomegalovirus exposure and HLA in healthy donors. The PCR had 60 Vbeta and 13 Jbeta primers. Here immunoSEQ multiplex PCR was the method, and the copy in TCRdb shows in-frame clones only, minus some. The sample lists 200,000 to 250,000 clones; over 70% were seen once. Sequencing was done on a sample of PBMCs. Receptors were obtained from a boy aged 2 to 10 in good health and CMV-seronegative.

This clone has just one count. V usage is TRBV29-1 and J usage is TRBJ1-1; the match to TRBD1 covers 7 bases. Trimming took 2 bases from V and 0 from J; bases not matched to a gene: 3. CDR1 is SQVTM and CDR2 is ANQGSEA in the germline V gene. The CDR3 is made up of 14 amino acids. The CDR3 nucleotides are TGCAGCGTTGAATCCGGGACAGTGAACACTGAAGCTTTCTTT. It yields the protein CSVESGTVNTEAFF.

This chain connects TRBV9 to TRBJ1-1; TRBD1 matches at 8 bases. The junction had 6 bases not matched to a gene; V was cut back by 1 base and J by 1 base. This CDR3 is 16 amino acids long. Germline loops: CDR1 SGDLS, CDR2 YYNGEE. The CDR3 DNA is TGTGCCAGCAGCGTACAGTGGACAGGGTCGAACACTGAAGCTTTCTTT. Translated, it gives CASSVQWTGSNTEAFF.

V is TRBV7-2 and J is TRBJ2-7, with 9 bases that match TRBD1. The germline V gene encodes CDR1 SGHTA and CDR2 FQGNSA. This CDR3 is 15 amino acids long. Losses at the gene ends were 4 bases for V and 3 bases for J; bases not matched to a gene: 7. CDR3 sequence (DNA): TGTGCCAGCAGCTCGTCCGGGACAGGGATCTACGAGCAGTACTTC. Its translation is CASSSSGTGIYEQYF.

The J gene is TRBJ1-2, the V gene TRBV7-2; D is perhaps TRBD1 (6 bases). Germline lookup yields CDR1 SGHTA and CDR2 FQGNSA. V was pared by 5 bases and J by 7 bases, with 17 bases between. The CDR3 extends over 14 amino acids. CDR3 loop: CASSRDTGTSGYTF. The CDR3, as DNA: TGTGCCAGCAGCCGGGACACAGGTACCTCTGGCTACACCTTC.

The table lists this clone with a count of one. This chain links TRBV6-5 with TRBJ2-1, with TRBD2 as a possible D gene (6 bases). Between the trimmed V and J ends, which lost 6 bases and 0 bases, there was a span of 12 bases. Germline V CDR1 and CDR2: MNHEY, SVGAGI. The CDR3 consists of 15 residues. CDR3 protein: CASSISGFSYNEQFF. In DNA form, the CDR3 reads TGTGCCAGCAGCATAAGCGGGTTCTCCTACAATGAGCAGTTCTTC.

This chain uses TRBV7-2 with TRBJ1-5, with TRBD1 as a possible D gene (5 bases). V lost 1 base to trimming and J lost 7 bases, with 11 bases between them. Germline values: CDR1 SGHTA, CDR2 FQGNSA. CDR3 length equals 14 residues. Here the CDR3 DNA reads TGTGCCAGCAGCTTAGATGGGGGGAGGCAGCCCCAGCATTTT. Amino acid sequence: CASSLDGGRQPQHF.

V gene TRBV6-5 combines with J gene TRBJ2-7, with D perhaps TRBD1 (5 bases). The germline gives CDR1 MNHEY, CDR2 SVGAGI. The V end lost 2 bases, the J end lost 2 bases, and 10 bases lay between the germline ends. CDR3 length: 14 residues. The CDR3 protein is CASSYRQSAYEQYF. The CDR3 DNA reads as TGTGCCAGCAGTTACCGACAGTCGGCCTACGAGCAGTACTTC.

The chain carries TRBV5-1 and TRBJ2-1, with 8 bases fitting TRBD1. The CDR3 has 14 amino acids. Per germline, CDR1 SGHRS and CDR2 YFSETQ. The V and J ends lost 3 bases and 9 bases, in that order; junction bases with no gene match: 8. CDR3 in DNA: TGCGCCAGCAGCTCCCGGACAGGGTATCGTGAGCAGTTCTTC. This encodes CASSSRTGYREQFF.

The rearrangement joins TRBV7-8 to TRBJ2-7; no definite D call. CDR1 and CDR2 from the germline V gene are SGHVS and FQNEAQ. Trimming took off 1 base at V and 7 bases at J, with 5 bases between the two ends. The CDR3 covers 11 residues. Written as DNA, the CDR3 is TGTGCCAGCAGCTTAGACCGGGAGCAGTACTTC. Translating it yields CASSLDREQYF.

The chain joins TRBV29-1 to TRBJ2-2; 8 bases align to TRBD2. Germline CDR1 SQVTM, CDR2 ANQGSEA. The CDR3 contains 14 residues. Trimming removed 6 bases from V and 3 bases from J; junction bases left unmatched: 6. CDR3 DNA: TGCAGCGTCCCTAGCGGGTTCGACACCGGGGAGCTGTTTTTT. Protein sequence: CSVPSGFDTGELFF.

The chain recombines TRBV6-1 with TRBJ1-3; a possible D gene is TRBD1 (5 bases). Trimming removed 6 bases at V and 0 bases at J, with 12 bases between. Germline lookup yields CDR1 MNHNS and CDR2 SASEGT. The CDR3 extends over 15 amino acids. In DNA, the CDR3 is TGTGCCAGCAGGCCGGGACTGAGCTCTGGAAACACCATATATTTT. Translated, it gives CASRPGLSSGNTIYF.

This chain links TRBV6-1 with TRBJ2-3, with 12 bases that match TRBD2. The J segment lost 5 bases and the V segment lost 6 bases, leaving 6 bases of the junction unmatched. The CDR3 sequence is 15 residues long. Looked up from germline, CDR1 is MNHNS and CDR2 is SASEGT. CDR3 amino acids: CASRGLAGGGDTQYF. As DNA, the CDR3 is TGTGCCAGCAGGGGACTAGCGGGCGGGGGAGATACGCAGTATTTT.

About this clone: One end of the junction fails to match germline, which may point to a read error. The chain links TRBV7-9 to TRBJ1-4; the D is unclear. The CDR3 length is 16 residues. Looked up from germline, CDR1 is SEHNR and CDR2 is FQNEAQ (reference sequence). CDR3 loop: CSSSLVGLNSGEKLFF. Written as DNA, the CDR3 is TGTTCCAGCAGCTTAGTTGGTCTAAATTCGGGTGAAAAACTGTTTTTT.

This clone was detected a few times. J is TRBJ1-1 and V is TRBV9; 8 bases are a match to TRBD1. This CDR3 spans 14 amino acids. V was pared by 0 bases and J by 3 bases, with 1 base of the junction left unmatched. Germline V lookup: CDR1 SGDLS, CDR2 YYNGEE. The CDR3 DNA sequence: TGTGCCAGCAGCGTAGACAGGGGGGACACTGAAGCTTTCTTT. Its protein is CASSVDRGDTEAFF.

This clone was recorded only once. V and J are TRBV6-4 and TRBJ2-3, with 9 bases identical to TRBD1. Germline V gives CDR1 MRHNA, CDR2 SNTAGT. Unmatched junction bases numbered 7, after V lost 3 bases and J lost 0 bases. CDR3 size: 17 residues. For the CDR3, the DNA is TGTGCCAGCAGTGAGAACAGGGGGCGCATTAGCACAGATACGCAGTATTTT. Its translation: CASSENRGRISTDTQYF.

V gene TRBV9 combines with J gene TRBJ2-7, with D tentatively TRBD2 (6 bases). Deletions cut 0 bases from V and 6 bases from J, with 10 bases between. This CDR3 contains 13 residues. Per the germline V gene, CDR1 is SGDLS and CDR2 is YYNGEE. The CDR3 bases are TGTGCCAGCAGCGTAGCGGCGCGGGGCGAGCAGTACTTC. Translated, it gives CASSVAARGEQYF.

V is TRBV5-1 and J is TRBJ2-7, with 11 positions matching TRBD2. Germline V CDR1 and CDR2: SGHRS, YFSETQ. Trimming removed 1 base from V and 5 bases from J; junction bases left unmatched: 11. This CDR3 has 17 amino acids. In nucleotides, the CDR3 is TGCGCCAGCAGCTTGCGACTAGCGGGGCCTCTCCCTCACGAGCAGTACTTC. Protein sequence: CASSLRLAGPLPHEQYF.

The gene calls are TRBV18 and TRBJ2-7; D gene ambiguous. V lost 5 bases and J lost 1, with 9 bases in between. The CDR3 consists of 13 residues. Per the germline V gene, CDR1 is KGHSH and CDR2 is LQKENI. CDR3 sequence (DNA): TGTGCCAGCTCAACGGAGTCGTCCTACGAGCAGTACTTC. Protein: CASSTESSYEQYF.

The chain joins TRBV25-1 to TRBJ1-2; tentatively, D is TRBD1 (5 bases). This CDR3 has 15 residues. Germline V gene data show CDR1 as MGHDK and CDR2 as SYGVNS. V dropped 3 bases and J dropped 4 bases, with 15 bases sitting between them. CDR3 amino acids: CASSERRGRGYGYTF. DNA for the CDR3: TGTGCCAGCAGTGAGCGGAGGGGAAGAGGCTATGGCTACACCTTC.

This clone was found once. The chain recombines TRBV2 with TRBJ2-3; 10 nucleotides align to TRBD2. Germline loops: CDR1 SNHLY, CDR2 FYNNEI. The ends lost 2 bases at V and 2 bases at J; junction bases unmatched: 10. The CDR3 covers 18 residues. CDR3 sequence reads: CASSEHSTSGLYTDTQYF. The CDR3 region has the DNA TGTGCCAGCAGTGAACACTCGACTAGCGGGCTGTACACAGATACGCAGTATTTT.

The V and J genes are TRBV27 and TRBJ2-7; tentative D call: TRBD1 (6 bases). The CDR3 length is 15 residues. CDR1 MNHEY and CDR2 SMNVEV come from the germline V gene (reference sequence). The V gene lost 2 bases and the J gene lost 4 bases, with 15 bases spanning the gap. The CDR3 DNA follows: TGTGCCAGCAGTTTAAACTGGGACATAAGATACGAGCAGTACTTC. It encodes CASSLNWDIRYEQYF.

The gene calls are TRBV29-1 and TRBJ1-1; D not resolved. Germline CDR1 reads SQVTM; CDR2 reads ANQGSEA. V lost 8 bases, J lost 0 bases, and 13 bases lay in between. This CDR3 has 13 amino acids. This chain's CDR3 is CSSWARMNTEAFF. In DNA, the CDR3 is TGCAGCTCCTGGGCCAGAATGAACACTGAAGCTTTCTTT. Looking up the rest from reference TRBV29-1 and TRBJ1-1 gives the full variable domain: SAVISQKPSRDICQRGTSLTIQCQVDSQVTMMFWYRQQPGQSLTLIATANQGSEATYESGFVIDKFPISRPNLTFSTLTVSNMSPEDSSIYLCSSWARMNTEAFFGQGTRLTVV.

CDR3 bases: TGCGCCAGCAGCTTGTTTGTGTTTCCGAGCGGCAGCTTTTTCCAAGAGACCCAGTACTTC. As protein: CASSLFVFPSGSFFQETQYF. The chain couples TRBV5-1 to TRBJ2-5; a possible D gene is TRBD2 (5 bases). Germline CDR1 and CDR2: SGHRS and YFSETQ. This CDR3 has 20 amino acids. The germline V and J ends were trimmed by 1 base and 1 base, with 26 bases remaining between them.

Regarding this clone: A junction boundary mismatches the germline segment, possibly from a read error. The gene calls are TRBV20-1 and TRBJ1-1, with D possibly matching TRBD1 (5 bases). CDR3 length: 9 residues. The germline V gene has CDR1 DFQATT and CDR2 SNEGSKA (reference sequence). CDR3 sequence (DNA): TGCAGTGCTGGGGACTATGTAATGTTT. Translating it yields CSAGDYVMF.

This clone turned up a few times. The V gene is TRBV4-2, the J gene TRBJ2-5; TRBD1 is a possible D gene (5 bases). From germline, CDR1 is LGHNA and CDR2 YNFKEQ. Trimming shortened V by 0 bases and J by 4 bases, and 9 bases separated the two germline ends. The CDR3 runs to 14 residues. In nucleotides, the CDR3 is TGTGCCAGCAGCCAAGATGTTAGGGGAGAGACCCAGTACTTC. Translation gives CASSQDVRGETQYF.

The rearrangement uses TRBV7-6 and TRBJ1-2; D is unclear. This CDR3 is built from 13 residues. CDR1 and CDR2 (germline): SGHVS, FNYEAQ. V was clipped by 1 base and J by 0 bases, with 3 bases between them. The CDR3 protein is CASSLGANYGYTF. CDR3 bases: TGTGCCAGCAGCTTAGGAGCTAACTATGGCTACACCTTC.

This clone was picked up a small number of times. The chain recombines TRBV13 with TRBJ1-1, with a weak D call TRBD1 (5 bases). Germline V lookup: CDR1 PRHDT, CDR2 FYEKMQ (reference sequence). Trimming removed 1 base from V and 0 bases from J, with 9 bases in between. The CDR3 runs 15 residues. The CDR3 spells CASSLESGVNTEAFF. The CDR3 DNA reads as TGTGCCAGCAGCTTAGAATCGGGGGTGAACACTGAAGCTTTCTTT. The entire variable domain, with the rest obtained from reference TRBV13 and TRBJ1-1, is as follows: AAGVIQSPRHLIKEKRETATLKCYPIPRHDTVYWYQQGPGQDPQFLISFYEKMQSDKGSIPDRFSAQQFSDYHSELNMSSLELGDSALYFCASSLESGVNTEAFFGQGTRLTVV.